The clone carrying this TCR beta chain was found a few times. Its specificity is unknown. Germline V gene lookup returns CDR1 SGHRS and CDR2 YFSETQ. V lost 2 bases, J lost 6 bases, and 19 bases stayed unmatched. CDR3 length equals 18 residues. This entry comes from a study of blood T cells in healthy people across ages. Findings of the study overall: Both naive CD4+ cell counts and diversity were greater in long-lived donors than in aged donors.

A second about 6 to 12 cycle PCR used barcoded and J-beta primers. One entry per CDR3 protein results from TCRdb running MiXCR on the 5' RACE reads. The repertoire holds 700,000 to 900,000 distinct CDR3 sequences, with roughly 25% as singletons. The same specimen was also included in a second study, on T cells of mothers and their children. As that report states: Whatever RNA was extracted went entirely into cDNA synthesis, at around 1.6 ug per 15 ul.

Sequencing was carried out using blood. The source is a boy aged 5-17 years in good health. The rearrangement links TRBV5-1 to TRBJ1-2; TRBD1 agrees at 7 bases. Written as DNA, the CDR3 is TGCGCCAGCAGCTTTGACCGGGTGGACAGGCTGCTATCCGATGGCTACACCTTC. Encoded protein: CASSFDRVDRLLSDGYTF.